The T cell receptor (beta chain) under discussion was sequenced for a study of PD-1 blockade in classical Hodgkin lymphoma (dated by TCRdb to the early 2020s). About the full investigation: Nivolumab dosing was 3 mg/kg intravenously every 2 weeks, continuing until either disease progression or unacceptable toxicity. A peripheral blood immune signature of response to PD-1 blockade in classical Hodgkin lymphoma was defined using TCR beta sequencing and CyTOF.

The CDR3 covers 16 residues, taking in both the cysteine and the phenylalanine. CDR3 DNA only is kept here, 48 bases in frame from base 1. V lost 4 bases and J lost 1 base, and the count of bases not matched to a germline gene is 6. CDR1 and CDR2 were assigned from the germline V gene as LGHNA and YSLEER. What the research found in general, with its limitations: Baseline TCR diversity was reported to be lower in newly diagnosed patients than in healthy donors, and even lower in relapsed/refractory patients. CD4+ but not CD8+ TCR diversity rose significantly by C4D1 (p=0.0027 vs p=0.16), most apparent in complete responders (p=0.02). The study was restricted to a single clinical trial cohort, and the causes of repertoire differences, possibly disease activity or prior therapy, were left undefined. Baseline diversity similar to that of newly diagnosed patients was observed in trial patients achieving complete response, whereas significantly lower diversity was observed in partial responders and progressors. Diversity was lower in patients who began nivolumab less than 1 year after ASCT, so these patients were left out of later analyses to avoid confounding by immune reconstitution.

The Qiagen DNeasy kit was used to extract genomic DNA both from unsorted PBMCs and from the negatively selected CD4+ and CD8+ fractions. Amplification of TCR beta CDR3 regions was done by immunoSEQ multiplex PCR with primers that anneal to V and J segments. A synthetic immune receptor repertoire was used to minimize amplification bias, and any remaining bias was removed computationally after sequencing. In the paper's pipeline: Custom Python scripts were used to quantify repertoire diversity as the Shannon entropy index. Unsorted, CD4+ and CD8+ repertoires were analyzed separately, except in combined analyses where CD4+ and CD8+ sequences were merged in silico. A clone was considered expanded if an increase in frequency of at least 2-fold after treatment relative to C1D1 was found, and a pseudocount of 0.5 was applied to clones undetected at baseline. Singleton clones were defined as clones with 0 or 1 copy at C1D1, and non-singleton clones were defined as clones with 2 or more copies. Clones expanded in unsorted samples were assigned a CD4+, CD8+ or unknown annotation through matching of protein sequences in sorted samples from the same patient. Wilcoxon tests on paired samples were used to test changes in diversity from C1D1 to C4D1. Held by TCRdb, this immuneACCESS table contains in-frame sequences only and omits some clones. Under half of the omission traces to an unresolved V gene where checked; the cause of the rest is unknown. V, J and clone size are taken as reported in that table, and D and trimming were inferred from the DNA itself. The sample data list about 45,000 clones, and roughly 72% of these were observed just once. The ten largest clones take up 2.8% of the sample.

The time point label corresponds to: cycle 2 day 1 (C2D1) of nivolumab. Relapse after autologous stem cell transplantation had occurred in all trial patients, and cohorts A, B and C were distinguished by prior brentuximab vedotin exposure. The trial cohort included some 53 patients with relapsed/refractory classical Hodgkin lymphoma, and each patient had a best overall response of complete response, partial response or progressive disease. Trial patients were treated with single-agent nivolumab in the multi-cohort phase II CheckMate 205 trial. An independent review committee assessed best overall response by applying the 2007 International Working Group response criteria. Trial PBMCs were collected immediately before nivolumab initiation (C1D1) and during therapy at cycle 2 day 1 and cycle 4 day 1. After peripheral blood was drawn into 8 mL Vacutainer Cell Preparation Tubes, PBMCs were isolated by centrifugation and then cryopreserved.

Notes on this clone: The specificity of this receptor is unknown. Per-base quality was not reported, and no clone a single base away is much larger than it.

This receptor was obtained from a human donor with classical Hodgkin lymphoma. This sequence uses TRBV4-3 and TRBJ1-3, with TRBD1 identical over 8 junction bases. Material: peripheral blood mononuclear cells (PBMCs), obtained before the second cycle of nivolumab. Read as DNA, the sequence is TGCGCCAGCAGCCGTGACAGGGGAGGGTCTGGAAACACCATATATTTT. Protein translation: CASSRDRGGSGNTIYF.